The 24 T cell receptor beta chains listed next were all sequenced from one sample in a study of blood T cell repertoires in COVID-19. Only in-frame clones appear in the TCRdb table, and some are missing; sequencing was by immunoSEQ multiplex PCR. The sample includes more than 80,000 clones, roughly 90% seen only once; the top ten take less than 2%. Specimen: peripheral blood. These receptors all stem from a human donor with active COVID-19. The donor label of this sample is uncertain.

The chain is built from TRBV6-5 and TRBJ2-1; D might be TRBD2 (6 bases). Trimming removed 0 bases at V and 3 bases at J, with 12 bases between. Per the germline V gene, CDR1 is MNHEY and CDR2 is SVGAGI. This CDR3 comprises 16 residues. DNA for the CDR3: TGTGCCAGCAGTTACTCCAGGAGGGTTGACTACAATGAGCAGTTCTTC. It specifies CASSYSRRVDYNEQFF.

The V and J genes are TRBV7-9 and TRBJ2-3, with 11 bases lining up with TRBD2. The germline V gene has CDR1 SEHNR and CDR2 FQNEAQ (reference sequence). J gave up 3 bases and V 4 bases, and 9 bases lay outside the gene matches. This CDR3 spans 17 amino acids. The CDR3 reads CASSSYIAGGPTDTQYF. Written as DNA, the CDR3 is TGTGCCAGCAGCTCTTACATAGCGGGGGGGCCGACAGATACGCAGTATTTT.

The chain recombines TRBV18 with TRBJ1-3; 7 positions agree with TRBD1. Looked up from germline, CDR1 is KGHSH and CDR2 is LQKENI. V trimming: 4 bases; J trimming: 0 bases; junction bases outside the gene matches: 3. CDR3 length: 15 amino acids. In DNA form, the CDR3 reads TGTGCCAGCTCACACGGACAGGCCTCTGGAAACACCATATATTTT. Translating gives CASSHGQASGNTIYF.

This chain joins TRBV28 and TRBJ2-5; D possibly corresponds to TRBD2 (5 bases). CDR1 MDHEN and CDR2 SYDVKM come from the germline V gene. V was shortened by 5 bases and J by 3 bases, with 10 bases between the two germline ends. CDR3 size: 13 residues. DNA for the CDR3: TGTGCCAGCAGTCTCGGGCGGGAAGAGACCCAGTACTTC. As protein: CASSLGREETQYF.

V gene TRBV9 combines with J gene TRBJ2-1, with D unresolved. The CDR3 sequence is 15 residues long. V was pared by 0 bases and J by 10 bases, with 17 bases between. Per the germline V gene, CDR1 is SGDLS and CDR2 is YYNGEE. The CDR3 sequence is CASSVESRGRGEQFF. The CDR3, as DNA: TGTGCCAGCAGCGTAGAGAGTCGAGGAAGAGGAGAGCAGTTCTTC.

This clone was found once. The CDR3 loop is CASKARTGVIDTQYF. CDR3 DNA sequence: TGTGCCAGCAAGGCCCGGACAGGGGTTATAGATACGCAGTATTTT. The gene calls are TRBV2 and TRBJ2-3; TRBD1 aligns across 9 bases. The CDR3 contains 15 residues. Germline V CDR1 and CDR2: SNHLY, FYNNEI. V was clipped by 7 bases and J by 5 bases; unmatched bases: 10.

The V and J genes are TRBV5-5 and TRBJ2-7, with TRBD1 matching over 9 bases. The CDR3 length is 15 residues. CDR1 and CDR2 (germline): SGHKS, YYEKEE (reference sequence). After removal of 0 bases from V and 4 bases from J, the junction contained 5 bases not matched to a gene. The CDR3 protein is CASSLVTGGRYEQYF. CDR3 DNA sequence: TGTGCCAGCAGCTTGGTTACAGGGGGCAGATACGAGCAGTACTTC. Supplemented by reference TRBV5-5 and TRBJ2-7, the full variable domain reads DAGVTQSPTHLIKTRGQQVTLRCSPISGHKSVSWYQQVLGQGPQFIFQYYEKEERGRGNFPDRFSARQFPNYSSELNVNALLLGDSALYLCASSLVTGGRYEQYFGPGTRLTVT.

The chain links TRBV6-6 to TRBJ2-7; possibly TRBD2 for D (5 bases). This CDR3 has 12 amino acids. Trimming shortened V by 6 bases and J by 1 base, and 7 bases separated the two germline ends. CDR1 is MNHNY, CDR2 SVGAGI, per germline (reference sequence). The CDR3 coding sequence is TGTGCCAGCAGGGCGGGTTCCTACGAGCAGTACTTC. This codes for CASRAGSYEQYF.

This chain connects TRBV4-3 to TRBJ2-7, with D unresolved. Germline V gene sequence: CDR1 LGHNA, CDR2 YSLEER. Between the trimmed V and J ends, which lost 0 bases and 2 bases, there was a span of 8 bases. This CDR3 region has 14 residues. CDR3 protein: CASSQEAETYEQYF. In DNA, the CDR3 is TGCGCCAGCAGCCAAGAGGCGGAGACCTACGAGCAGTACTTC.

V usage is TRBV4-1 and J usage is TRBJ1-1; D is perhaps TRBD1 (6 bases). The length of the CDR3 is 17 residues. CDR1 MGHRA and CDR2 YSYEKL come from the germline V gene. V gave up 0 bases and J gave up 0 bases, with 14 bases separating them. DNA for the CDR3: TGCGCCAGCAGCCAAGATACAACAGGGATCATGAACACTGAAGCTTTCTTT. As protein: CASSQDTTGIMNTEAFF.

The chain recombines TRBV7-3 with TRBJ2-2, with 9 bases that match TRBD2. Germline V CDR1 and CDR2: SGHTA, FQGTGA. V lost 2 bases, J lost 7 bases, and 5 bases stayed unmatched. The CDR3 has 15 amino acids. CDR3 coding DNA: TGTGCCAGCAGCTTAGGGGGGACTAGCCACGGGGAGCTGTTTTTT. It specifies CASSLGGTSHGELFF. The complete variable domain, with remaining parts taken from reference TRBV7-3 and TRBJ2-2, reads GAGVSQTPSNKVTEKGKYVELRCDPISGHTALYWYRQSLGQGPEFLIYFQGTGAADDSGLPNDRFFAVRPEGSVSTLKIQRTERGDSAVYLCASSLGGTSHGELFFGEGSRLTVL.

The CDR3 bases are TGTGCCACCAGCAGAGGTCGAGACAGGGGGCGCAATCAGCCCCAGCATTTT. It encodes CATSRGRDRGRNQPQHF. The chain is built from TRBV15 and TRBJ1-5, with 10 bases matching TRBD1. V lost 1 base to trimming and J lost 2 bases; unmatched junction nucleotides: 5. CDR3 length equals 17 residues. Per germline, CDR1 LNHNV and CDR2 YYDKDF (reference sequence).

The chain links TRBV28 to TRBJ2-1; 8 bases are a match to TRBD1. The CDR3 has 18 amino acids. Unmatched junction bases numbered 12, after V lost 4 bases and J lost 1 base. Germline V gene sequence: CDR1 MDHEN, CDR2 SYDVKM. The CDR3 DNA is TGTGCCAGCAGTTCGAAACGAACCCAGGGGGCTTCCTACAATGAGCAGTTCTTC. Translated, it gives CASSSKRTQGASYNEQFF.

This chain links TRBV7-9 with TRBJ2-5; TRBD2 matches 10 bases. J lost 2 bases, V lost 5 bases, and 8 bases had no gene match. CDR1 and CDR2 from the germline V gene are SEHNR and FQNEAQ (reference sequence). CDR3 size: 16 residues. CDR3 region: CASSRGLAGVQETQYF. For the CDR3, the DNA is TGTGCCAGCAGCAGAGGGCTAGCGGGGGTACAAGAGACCCAGTACTTC.

This clone was seen a single time. J is TRBJ1-1 and V is TRBV5-4; D ambiguous. The CDR3 sequence is 15 residues long. Germline V gene lookup returns CDR1 SGHNT and CDR2 YYREEE (reference sequence). V was cut by 0 bases and J by 1 base, with 10 bases left in between. CDR3 DNA sequence: TGTGCCAGCAGCTTGGTTCAGGCACGGAACACTGAAGCTTTCTTT. Its translation is CASSLVQARNTEAFF.

This clone was detected a few times. The chain is built from TRBV28 and TRBJ1-2; weak D call: TRBD1 (6 bases). The ends were cut back, 5 bases at V and 5 bases at J, with 15 bases in the middle. The CDR3 has 14 residues. CDR1 MDHEN and CDR2 SYDVKM come from the germline V gene. DNA for the CDR3: TGTGCCAGCAGTCCCCAAAGGACAGTTTATGGCTACACCTTC. This translates into CASSPQRTVYGYTF.

The V gene is TRBV6-2 or TRBV6-3, the J gene TRBJ2-7; 7 bases line up with TRBD2. CDR3 length: 14 residues. The V gene's germline CDR1 is MNHEY and CDR2 SVGEGT. J was trimmed by 4 bases and V by 2 bases; bases with no gene match: 5. Here the CDR3 reads CASSYLPRGYEQYF. CDR3 coding DNA: TGTGCCAGCAGTTACCTCCCGCGGGGGTACGAGCAGTACTTC.

There are a few counts of this clone. The chain couples TRBV5-6 to TRBJ2-3, with 10 bases matching TRBD2. Germline values: CDR1 SGHDT, CDR2 YYEEEE. The CDR3 length is 17 residues. With V trimmed by 4 bases and J by 4 bases, 12 bases remained unmatched. CDR3 DNA: TGTGCCAGCAGCCGAGGACAGCGGGGGGGCCGCGCAGATACGCAGTATTTT. Its translation is CASSRGQRGGRADTQYF.

The V and J genes are TRBV30 and TRBJ2-7, with 7 bases identical to TRBD1. The junction had 5 bases not matched to a gene; V was cut back by 3 bases and J by 3 bases. The CDR3 runs 13 residues. In germline, CDR1 is GTSNPN, CDR2 SVGIG (reference sequence). The CDR3 nucleotides read TGTGCCTGGAGATCCTGGGACAGCTACGAGCAGTACTTC. This gives the protein CAWRSWDSYEQYF.

The CDR3 bases are TGTGCCAGTAGTCTTTTTGGGCCGGGACAGGGGAACCAGCCCCAGCATTTT. Amino acid sequence: CASSLFGPGQGNQPQHF. The V and J genes are TRBV19 and TRBJ1-5; 10 bases fit TRBD1. Per the germline V gene, CDR1 is LNHDA and CDR2 is SQIVND (reference sequence). Losses at the gene ends were 5 bases for V and 7 bases for J; bases not matched to a gene: 14. There are 17 residues in the CDR3.

A single count supports this clone. This chain joins TRBV6-1 and TRBJ1-4; TRBD1 might be the D (6 bases). V lost 3 bases and J 5 bases, leaving 13 bases between the germline ends. From germline, CDR1 is MNHNS and CDR2 SASEGT. The CDR3 sequence is 15 residues long. The CDR3 spells CASSETTGFNEKLFF. DNA for the CDR3: TGTGCCAGCAGTGAGACAACAGGGTTCAATGAAAAACTGTTTTTT.

The rearrangement links TRBV2 to TRBJ2-1, with TRBD2 matching over 10 bases. The CDR3 covers 14 residues. Germline CDR1 is SNHLY and CDR2 is FYNNEI. J was trimmed by 8 bases and V by 6 bases; bases with no gene match: 7. The DNA of the CDR3 is TGTGCCAGCAGAGCTAGCGGGGGTTACGATGAGCAGTTCTTC. Amino acid sequence: CASRASGGYDEQFF.

This clone was recorded once. The gene calls are TRBV19 and TRBJ2-2; a weak D match, TRBD1 (5 bases). The CDR3 sequence is 16 residues long. Germline CDR1 is LNHDA and CDR2 is SQIVND (reference sequence). V was shortened by 4 bases and J by 4 bases, with 16 bases between the two germline ends. DNA for the CDR3: TGTGCCAGTAGTAATCAGGGCGGTTTCAGCACCGGGGAGCTGTTTTTT. Its protein product is CASSNQGGFSTGELFF.

The gene calls are TRBV4-1 and TRBJ1-1; no firm D call. V was clipped by 0 bases and J by 6 bases, with 17 bases between them. Germline V gene sequence: CDR1 MGHRA, CDR2 YSYEKL. CDR3 length: 16 residues. CDR3 in DNA: TGCGCCAGCAGCCAAGATTTGAGGATTGGCGGGCCTGAAGCTTTCTTT. Amino acids: CASSQDLRIGGPEAFF.